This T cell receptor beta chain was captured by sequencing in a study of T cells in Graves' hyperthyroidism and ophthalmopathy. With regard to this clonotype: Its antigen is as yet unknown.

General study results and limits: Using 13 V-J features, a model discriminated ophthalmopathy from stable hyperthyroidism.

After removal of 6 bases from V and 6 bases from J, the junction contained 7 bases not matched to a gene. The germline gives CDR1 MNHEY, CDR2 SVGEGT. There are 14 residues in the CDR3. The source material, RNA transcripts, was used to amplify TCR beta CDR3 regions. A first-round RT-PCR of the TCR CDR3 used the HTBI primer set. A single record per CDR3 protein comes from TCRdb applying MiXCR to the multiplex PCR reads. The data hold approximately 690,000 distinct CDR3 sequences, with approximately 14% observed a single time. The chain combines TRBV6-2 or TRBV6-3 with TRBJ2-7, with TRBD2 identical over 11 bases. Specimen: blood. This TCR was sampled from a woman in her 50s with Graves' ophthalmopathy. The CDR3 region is CASSRSGRALEQYF. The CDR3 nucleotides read TGTGCCAGCAGCCGTAGCGGGAGGGCCCTCGAGCAGTACTTC.